Listed below are T cell receptor beta chains from one sample, sequenced in a study of shared clonotypes between healthy human individuals. The protocol was immunoSEQ multiplex PCR, while the TCRdb copy is restricted to in-frame clones and leaves out a portion. The sample consists of some 95,000 clones, 67% of them appearing once. The sample comprised memory CD8+ T cells sorted from blood. All receptors come from a man aged 30 to 45 in good health. The CDR3 runs from the conserved cysteine through the conserved F or W. The D gene is left open where the match is weak. Where a row states a size, it is once, few, many or the class of an expanded clone; other rows omit it.

J	V	D	size	CDR3	DNA
TRBJ2-7	TRBV27	-	few	CASSITGSNYEQYF	TGTGCCAGCAGTATAACAGGGTCAAACTACGAGCAGTACTTC
TRBJ2-6	TRBV6-1	-	once	CASSVKWEQSRANVLTF	TGTGCCAGCAGTGTAAAGTGGGAACAAAGTCGGGCCAACGTCCTGACTTTC
TRBJ2-2	TRBV13	-	-	CASSTTPNTGELFF	TGTGCCAGCAGCACCACCCCGAACACCGGGGAGCTGTTTTTT
TRBJ2-1	TRBV5-6	-	-	CASSLVGHSSYNEQFF	TGTGCCAGCAGCTTGGTCGGACATAGCTCCTACAATGAGCAGTTCTTC
TRBJ2-1	TRBV6-4	TRBD2	-	CASSDRLAGYNEQFF	TGTGCCAGCAGTGATAGACTAGCGGGTTACAATGAGCAGTTCTTC
TRBJ2-1	TRBV14	TRBD2	-	CASSPREGLDEQFF	TGTGCCAGCAGCCCGCGGGAGGGCCTGGATGAGCAGTTCTTC
TRBJ2-2	TRBV6-4	-	-	CASSDSQAGELFF	TGTGCCAGCAGTGACTCGCAAGCCGGGGAGCTGTTTTTT
TRBJ1-1	TRBV10-3	-	few	CAVLGAQGNTEAFF	TGTGCCGTCCTAGGGGCACAAGGGAACACTGAAGCTTTCTTT
TRBJ2-2	TRBV19	-	-	CASSIASGTGELFF	TGTGCCAGTAGTATAGCCAGCGGGACCGGGGAGCTGTTTTTT
TRBJ1-4	TRBV2	-	-	CASSEKGRVGEKLFF	TGTGCCAGCAGTGAAAAGGGCAGGGTAGGAGAAAAACTGTTTTTT
TRBJ2-3	TRBV13	-	-	CASSLATDLLSTDTQYF	TGTGCCAGCAGCTTAGCGACAGATCTTCTTAGCACAGATACGCAGTATTTT
TRBJ2-1	TRBV6-1	TRBD2	many	CASSEVAGGYNEQFF	TGTGCCAGCAGTGAAGTAGCGGGAGGGTACAATGAGCAGTTCTTC
TRBJ2-5	TRBV27	-	many	CASSFTGYETQYF	TGTGCCAGCAGTTTCACGGGTTACGAGACCCAGTACTTC
TRBJ2-5	TRBV25-1	TRBD2	-	CASSLGPAGEIQETQYF	TGTGCCAGCAGTCTGGGGCCTGCGGGAGAGATCCAAGAGACCCAGTACTTC
TRBJ2-5	TRBV2	-	-	CASSGYADQETQYF	TGTGCCAGCAGTGGATACGCGGACCAAGAGACCCAGTACTTC
TRBJ2-1	TRBV6-5	-	few	CASSPQRSYNEQFF	TGTGCCAGCAGTCCTCAGCGGTCGTACAATGAGCAGTTCTTC
TRBJ2-3	TRBV7-2	-	-	CASSLRPAGTSTDTQYF	TGTGCCAGCAGCTTAAGGCCGGCGGGTACTAGCACAGATACGCAGTATTTT
TRBJ2-7	TRBV28	-	-	CASSLLGGGTPYEQYF	TGTGCCAGCAGTTTATTGGGGGGCGGGACCCCCTACGAGCAGTACTTC
TRBJ2-7	TRBV28	-	-	CASGNIAYEQYF	TGTGCCAGCGGAAATATCGCGTACGAGCAGTACTTC
TRBJ2-5	TRBV7-6	-	-	CASSLDPQYQETQYF	TGTGCCAGCAGCTTAGACCCTCAGTACCAAGAGACCCAGTACTTC
TRBJ2-7	TRBV9	-	-	CASSPRGGGASGNYEQYF	TGTGCCAGCAGCCCGAGAGGGGGAGGGGCTAGCGGCAACTACGAGCAGTACTTC
TRBJ2-7	TRBV7-2	-	-	CASTLGTVSSYEQYF	TGTGCCAGCACACTGGGGACGGTGAGCTCCTACGAGCAGTACTTC
TRBJ2-7	TRBV6-1	TRBD2	once	CASSETASGGGEQYF	TGTGCCAGCAGTGAAACGGCTAGCGGAGGCGGTGAGCAGTACTTC
TRBJ1-4	TRBV18	TRBD1	-	CASSPRTGSGEKLFF	TGTGCCAGCTCACCAAGGACAGGGTCAGGGGAAAAACTGTTTTTT
TRBJ1-5	TRBV7-8	TRBD1	-	CASSTRGGPDQPQHF	TGTGCCAGCAGCACTCGAGGGGGCCCCGATCAGCCCCAGCATTTT
TRBJ2-7	TRBV7-8	TRBD2	-	CASSLQGLAGENYEQYF	TGTGCCAGCAGCTTACAAGGACTAGCGGGAGAGAACTACGAGCAGTACTTC
TRBJ2-2	TRBV5-5	TRBD2	once	CASSQRGAGEPGELFF	TGTGCCAGCAGCCAGCGAGGCGCGGGAGAACCCGGGGAGCTGTTTTTT
TRBJ1-1	TRBV13	-	-	CASSLMWPTRGWDTEAFF	TGTGCCAGCAGCTTAATGTGGCCAACCAGGGGTTGGGACACTGAAGCTTTCTTT
TRBJ2-1	TRBV15	TRBD1	many	CATSPGQGGNEQFF	TGTGCCACTTCTCCGGGACAGGGGGGCAATGAGCAGTTCTTC
TRBJ1-4	TRBV29-1	TRBD1	once	CSGLGTGGPNEKLFF	TGCAGCGGCTTAGGGACAGGAGGGCCTAATGAAAAACTGTTTTTT
TRBJ2-7	TRBV2	-	once	CASSEALRSTSGYEQYF	TGTGCCAGCAGTGAAGCGCTTCGGTCTACGTCGGGCTACGAGCAGTACTTC
TRBJ2-2	TRBV10-2	TRBD1	many	CASNRQGPDGELFF	TGCGCCAGCAATAGACAGGGACCGGACGGGGAGCTGTTTTTT
TRBJ2-7	TRBV14	-	-	CASSYTSRTYEQYF	TGTGCCAGCAGCTATACTTCCCGAACCTACGAGCAGTACTTC
TRBJ1-5	TRBV10-2	-	-	CASTEVNQPQHF	TGCGCCAGCACTGAAGTCAATCAGCCCCAGCATTTT
TRBJ2-3	TRBV11-3	TRBD2	many	CASSLAASGSEADTQYF	TGTGCCAGCAGCTTAGCCGCTAGCGGGAGTGAAGCAGATACGCAGTATTTT
TRBJ2-3	TRBV29-1	-	-	CSVGRDIVDTQYF	TGCAGCGTCGGGCGGGACATTGTAGATACGCAGTATTTT
TRBJ1-1	TRBV13	-	few	CASSLGWTEAFF	TGTGCCAGCAGCTTAGGGTGGACTGAAGCTTTCTTT
TRBJ2-7	TRBV28	-	few	CASSMGNAREQYF	TGTGCCAGCAGTATGGGCAACGCGCGGGAGCAGTACTTC
TRBJ2-7	TRBV19	-	few	CASSSTLRTYEQYF	TGTGCCAGTAGTTCGACATTGAGGACCTACGAGCAGTACTTC
TRBJ2-7	TRBV15	TRBD2	-	CATSRTGTSGLYEQYF	TGTGCCACCAGCAGAACCGGGACTAGCGGTTTGTACGAGCAGTACTTC
TRBJ1-3	TRBV6-6	-	-	CASSYGQGAGNTIYF	TGTGCCAGCAGTTACGGGCAGGGCGCGGGAAACACCATATATTTT
TRBJ2-1	TRBV5-1	-	-	CASGKNEQFF	TGCGCCAGCGGGAAGAATGAGCAGTTCTTC
TRBJ2-3	TRBV27	TRBD2	-	CASSLGTSGRAADTQYF	TGTGCCAGCAGTTTAGGGACTAGCGGGAGGGCCGCAGATACGCAGTATTTT
TRBJ2-1	TRBV11-2	TRBD1	many	CASSLGQGGYEQFF	TGTGCCAGCAGCTTAGGACAGGGGGGGTATGAGCAGTTCTTC
TRBJ2-7	TRBV28	-	few	CASSPPSYEQYF	TGTGCCAGCAGCCCCCCATCCTACGAGCAGTACTTC
TRBJ2-7	TRBV7-9	-	-	CASSGSGNEQYF	TGTGCCAGCAGTGGCAGTGGGAACGAGCAGTACTTC
TRBJ2-1	TRBV7-2	TRBD2	-	CASSSSGGLAGGEQFF	TGTGCCAGCAGCTCCTCAGGGGGACTAGCCGGTGGTGAGCAGTTCTTC
TRBJ2-1	TRBV10-3	-	-	CAISEKANEQFF	TGTGCCATCAGTGAAAAGGCAAATGAGCAGTTCTTC